This T cell receptor (beta chain) was sequenced during a study of T-cell memory formation after mild COVID-19 (dated by TCRdb to 2020 to 2023). Study-wide context: Most TCR sequence clusters were specific to one of the two donors. In two donors, T-cell clones that expanded and contracted after mild COVID-19 were followed by sequencing TCRalpha and TCRbeta repertoires longitudinally. The cohort was made up of two young adult volunteers, one female and one male, who were previously healthy. Broad study findings and their caveats: Some responding clones were detected in pre-infection memory, suggesting pre-existing cross-reactive memory T cells joined the SARS-CoV-2 response. SARS-CoV-2 specificity of the second-wave clones peaking on day 37 was not confirmed. From day 15 to 85, contracting clones showed balanced CD4/CD8 phenotypes, whereas a second wave of clones that expanded from day 15 to 37 leaned towards CD4+. The study covered only a couple of mild cases, and larger cohorts including severe cases with pre-infection samples were considered necessary. Contracting CD4+ clones were found mainly in CM and EM memory subsets, while CD8+ clones were enriched in EMRA.

The CDR3 numbers 16 residues from cysteine through phenylalanine. The CDR3 DNA has 48 bases and is translated from base 1. V drops 5 bases and J drops 6 bases, leaving 20 bases in between. This clonotype was counted many times. What this receptor recognizes is not known. Base qualities were left out, and no much larger clone turns up one base away. Ficoll-Paque density gradient centrifugation was used to isolate PBMCs. The sequencing machine was an Illumina NovaSeq 6000. cDNA libraries for TCRalpha and TCRbeta were prepared by 5'RACE using constant-segment primers, with sample barcodes and unique molecular identifiers added. Trizol reagent was used to extract RNA from every sample. Library amplification was performed in two PCR steps, and a second sample barcode and Illumina TruSeq adapters were introduced in the second step. The libraries were sequenced on an Illumina NovaSeq using 2 x 150 bp paired-end reads. The authors' analysis ran thus. Demultiplexing of reads and collapsing into UMI-guided consensus sequences were performed with migec v1.2.7. Using mixcr v2.1.11, the UMI consensuses were aligned to TRA and TRB V and J templates and assembled into clonotypes. Clonotypes were classified as expanded or contracted when called significant by both edgeR and NoisET, with noise models trained on biological replicates. edgeR calls used a false discovery rate-adjusted p below 0.01 and a log2 fold-change threshold of 1. As an exploratory analysis of dynamics, max-normalized trajectories of the 1000 most abundant clonotypes were examined by PCA with hierarchical clustering. Separately sequenced CD4+ and CD8+ repertoires were used to assign a CD4 or CD8 phenotype to each responding clone. TCRdb cleaned the public reads at Q25 with fastp, built clones with MiXCR and kept in-frame beta chains. Under each unique CDR3 protein, matching rows form one entry showing the most common genes and DNA. The V and J calls were determined by TCRdb, not by the authors. The sample table contains about 200,000 distinct CDR3 sequences; only one count was recorded for just over 9.5% of them. The ten largest clones represent 3.5% of the sample.

The sequencing input was PBMCs or a T cell subset sorted from them (not recorded which). This clonotype was obtained from a man between 18 and 29 years old who had mild COVID-19 (a few samples of this study predate the infection). The sample titles of this study are shuffled in the database, so cell type and time point are left out; the donor was told from shared clones. The chain is assembled from TRBV12-3 or TRBV12-4 and TRBJ2-4, with the D gene call left open. The CDR3 protein: CASSPSRGVGGNIQYF. In nucleotide form, the sequence is TGTGCCAGCAGTCCGTCTCGTGGGGTTGGCGGAAACATTCAGTACTTC.